Presented here are 15 T cell receptor beta chains from one specimen sequenced in a study of regulatory T cells in long-lasting Graves disease. Time point of the sample: newly diagnosed GD, antithyroid drugs for less than 3 months. The TCR library was made from RNA that had been extracted from PBMCs in TRIzol. Arm-PCR of CDR3 regions with iRepertoire HTBI primers generated TCR beta libraries. MiXCR was run by TCRdb on the multiplex PCR reads, yielding one entry per CDR3 protein. The sample includes hundreds of thousands of distinct CDR3 sequences, roughly a sixth of them seen just once. These data also formed part of another study, on T cells in Graves' hyperthyroidism and ophthalmopathy.

The sequences come from peripheral blood mononuclear cells (PBMCs), collected at new diagnosis, from a patient treated with antithyroid drugs. These TCRs come from a man in his forties with Graves disease.

The J gene is TRBJ2-5, the V gene TRBV14, with TRBD2 identical over 11 bases. Unmatched junction bases numbered 7, after V lost 4 bases and J lost 3 bases. The germline V gene encodes CDR1 SGHDN and CDR2 FVKESK. The CDR3 is 16 amino acids. CDR3 in amino acids: CASSRGLAGRKETQYF. CDR3 in DNA: TGTGCCAGCAGCCGAGGACTAGCGGGTCGAAAAGAGACCCAGTACTTC. The full variable domain, with the rest looked up from reference TRBV14 and TRBJ2-5, is EAGVTQFPSHSVIEKGQTVTLRCDPISGHDNLYWYRRVMGKEIKFLLHFVKESKQDESGMPNNRFLAERTGGTYSTLKVQPAELEDSGVYFCASSRGLAGRKETQYFGPGTRLLVL.

In this sample, this clonotype turned up many times. The chain is built from TRBV7-2 and TRBJ2-2; 8 nucleotides line up with TRBD2. This CDR3 has 16 amino acids. Germline V CDR1 and CDR2: SGHTA, FQGNSA. V dropped 4 bases and J dropped 7; count of bases not matched to a gene: 11. In nucleotides, the CDR3 is TGTGCCAGCAGCTCGGCCGGGGGGGCCAGGGGCGGGGAGCTGTTTTTT. Residues: CASSSAGGARGGELFF.

This rearrangement joins TRBV29-1 to TRBJ2-7; 9 bases fit TRBD1. Germline trimming cut 3 bases from V and 4 bases from J; bases unmatched to any gene: 13. CDR1 is SQVTM, CDR2 ANQGSEA, per germline. This CDR3 contains 16 residues. The chain's CDR3 is CSVDGVGDRVDYEQYF. CDR3 in DNA: TGCAGCGTTGACGGGGTAGGGGACAGGGTCGATTACGAGCAGTACTTC.

This clonotype appeared many times. The chain has TRBV12-3 or TRBV12-4 and TRBJ2-1; D not resolved. V was shortened by 5 bases and J by 2 bases, with 7 bases between the two germline ends. The CDR3 runs to 13 residues. The CDR3 spells CASSLRPYNEQFF. The DNA of the CDR3 is TGTGCCAGCAGTCTGAGACCCTACAATGAGCAGTTCTTC.

This clonotype was counted ten times or more. The chain employs TRBV10-3 and TRBJ1-1, with 9 bases lining up with TRBD1. The V gene end was trimmed by 6 bases and the J gene end by 4 bases; junction bases not matched to a gene: 3. CDR1 is ENHRY and CDR2 is SYGVKD in the germline V gene. The CDR3 runs 13 residues. The CDR3 reads CAIRGTGPTEAFF. The CDR3 DNA reads TGTGCCATCAGGGGGACAGGGCCCACTGAAGCTTTCTTT.

This clonotype was observed at least ten times. The chain carries TRBV12-3 or TRBV12-4 and TRBJ2-3; D is perhaps TRBD1 or TRBD2 (5 bases each). The CDR3 runs to 15 residues. Trimming took off 6 bases at V and 2 bases at J, with 15 bases between the two ends. The CDR3 DNA follows: TGTGCCAGCAGCGGGACCGCTGGGACCACAGATACGCAGTATTTT. Translating gives CASSGTAGTTDTQYF.

This chain uses TRBV5-1 with TRBJ2-2; no clear D gene. With 0 bases removed from V and 1 base from J, the gap between germline ends came to 7 bases. The CDR3 sequence is 15 residues long. CDR1 SGHRS and CDR2 YFSETQ come from the germline V gene. The CDR3 DNA reads as TGCGCCAGCAGCTTGGAAAAGCAGAACACCGGGGAGCTGTTTTTT. Protein: CASSLEKQNTGELFF.

This clonotype was counted between two and nine times. The DNA for the CDR3 is TGTGCCAGCAGTCTCTGGACGGATCAGTCCTTCTATGGCTACACCTTC. Protein sequence: CASSLWTDQSFYGYTF. The chain uses TRBV6-1 and TRBJ1-2; D is ambiguous. Trimming left V 5 bases short and J 4 bases short, with 20 bases between. This CDR3 comprises 16 residues. The germline V gene has CDR1 MNHNS and CDR2 SASEGT.

This clonotype was seen at least ten times. The V and J genes are TRBV12-3 or TRBV12-4 and TRBJ1-5; possibly TRBD1 for D (5 bases). Trimming removed 2 bases from V and 7 bases from J, with 12 bases in between. CDR3 size: 14 residues. CDR3 nucleotide sequence: TGTGCCAGCAGTTTATCCCCTTGGGGGCAGCCCCAGCATTTT. This gives the protein CASSLSPWGQPQHF.

A note on this clonotype: Only one base separates this from a far larger clonotype, so it likely reflects a read error. V is TRBV18 and J is TRBJ2-1, with D perhaps matching TRBD1 (5 bases). There are 14 residues in the CDR3. The germline V gene has CDR1 KGHSH and CDR2 LQKENI. CDR3 loop: CASSPQQAPETQHF. CDR3 in DNA: TGTGCCAGCTCACCACAACAGGCCCCGGAGACCCAGCACTTC.

The gene calls are TRBV19 and TRBJ2-3, with D perhaps being TRBD1 or TRBD2 (5 bases each). This CDR3 is 17 amino acids long. V was clipped by 2 bases and J by 0 bases, with 15 bases between them. In germline, CDR1 is LNHDA, CDR2 SQIVND (reference sequence). The CDR3 DNA reads as TGTGCCAGTAGTATAAGGGGACGTCGAGGTAGCACAGATACGCAGTATTTT. This codes for CASSIRGRRGSTDTQYF.

This clonotype was recorded a few times. V gene TRBV5-1 combines with J gene TRBJ2-5, with 14 bases aligning to TRBD2. The ends lost 4 bases at V and 1 base at J; junction bases unmatched: 6. In germline, CDR1 is SGHRS, CDR2 YFSETQ. This CDR3 is built from 17 residues. CDR3 loop: CASSRTSGGQSQETQYF. As DNA, the CDR3 is TGCGCCAGCAGCCGGACTAGCGGGGGGCAAAGCCAAGAGACCCAGTACTTC.

This clonotype was seen at least ten times. This chain connects TRBV2 to TRBJ1-1; D call uncertain. CDR1 and CDR2 (germline): SNHLY, FYNNEI. V was trimmed by 2 bases and J by 0 bases, leaving 4 bases between them. This CDR3 has 13 amino acids. The CDR3 loop reads CASSESVNTEAFF. CDR3 nucleotides: TGTGCCAGCAGTGAATCCGTGAACACTGAAGCTTTCTTT.

This clonotype came up a few times. A much more abundant neighbour one base away suggests this may be a read error. V and J are TRBV7-2 and TRBJ1-3, with D unclear. The germline V gene encodes CDR1 SGHTA and CDR2 FQGNSA. The CDR3 contains 15 residues. This chain's CDR3 is CAGSLAPGYGNTIYF. CDR3 nucleotide sequence: TGTGCCGGCAGCTTAGCCCCAGGATATGGAAACACCATATATTTT.

This clonotype was counted many times. CDR3 amino acids: CASSLSGRQETQYF. Written as DNA, the CDR3 is TGTGCCAGCAGCTTGTCAGGCCGCCAAGAGACCCAGTACTTC. The V call is TRBV5-6, the J call TRBJ2-5; D is ambiguous. Germline V gene data show CDR1 as SGHDT and CDR2 as YYEEEE. The CDR3 runs 14 residues. The germline V and J ends were trimmed by 1 base and 1 base, with 8 bases remaining between them.